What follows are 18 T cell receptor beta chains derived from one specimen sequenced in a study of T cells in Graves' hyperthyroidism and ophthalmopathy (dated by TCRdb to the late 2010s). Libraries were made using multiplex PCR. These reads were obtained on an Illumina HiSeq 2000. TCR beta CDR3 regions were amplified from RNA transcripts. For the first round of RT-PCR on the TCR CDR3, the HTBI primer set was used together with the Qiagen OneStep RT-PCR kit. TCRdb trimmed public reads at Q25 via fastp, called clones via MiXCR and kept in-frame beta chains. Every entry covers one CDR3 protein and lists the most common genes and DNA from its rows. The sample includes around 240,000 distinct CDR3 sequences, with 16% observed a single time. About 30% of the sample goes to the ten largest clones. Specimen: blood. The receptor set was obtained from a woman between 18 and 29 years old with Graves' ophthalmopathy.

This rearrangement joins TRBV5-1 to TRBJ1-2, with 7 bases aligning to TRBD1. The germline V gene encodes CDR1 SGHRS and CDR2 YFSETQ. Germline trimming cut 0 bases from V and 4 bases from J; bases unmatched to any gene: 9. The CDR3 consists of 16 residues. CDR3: CASSLGPRDRSYGYTF. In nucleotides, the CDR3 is TGCGCCAGCAGCTTGGGCCCTCGGGACAGAAGCTATGGCTACACCTTC. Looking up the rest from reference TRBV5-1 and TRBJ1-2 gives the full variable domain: KAGVTQTPRYLIKTRGQQVTLSCSPISGHRSVSWYQQTPGQGLQFLFEYFSETQRNKGNFPGRFSGRQFSNSRSEMNVSTLELGDSALYLCASSLGPRDRSYGYTFGSGTRLTVV.

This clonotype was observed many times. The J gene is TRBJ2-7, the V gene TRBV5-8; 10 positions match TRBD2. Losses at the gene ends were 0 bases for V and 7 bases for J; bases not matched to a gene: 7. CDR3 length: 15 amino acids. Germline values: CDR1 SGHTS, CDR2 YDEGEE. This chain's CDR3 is CASSLGLAGVREQYF. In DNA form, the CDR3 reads TGTGCCAGCAGCTTGGGTCTAGCGGGAGTGCGGGAGCAGTACTTC. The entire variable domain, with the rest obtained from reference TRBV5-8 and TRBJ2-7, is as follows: EAGVTQSPTHLIKTRGQQATLRCSPISGHTSVYWYQQALGLGLQFLLWYDEGEERNRGNFPPRFSGRQFPNYSSELNVNALELEDSALYLCASSLGLAGVREQYFGPGTRLTVT.

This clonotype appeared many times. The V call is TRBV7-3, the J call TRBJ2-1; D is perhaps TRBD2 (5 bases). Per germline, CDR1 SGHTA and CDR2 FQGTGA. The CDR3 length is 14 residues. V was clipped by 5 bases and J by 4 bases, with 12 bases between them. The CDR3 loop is CASSPRGDYNEQFF. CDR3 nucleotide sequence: TGTGCCAGCAGCCCTCGGGGAGATTACAATGAGCAGTTCTTC.

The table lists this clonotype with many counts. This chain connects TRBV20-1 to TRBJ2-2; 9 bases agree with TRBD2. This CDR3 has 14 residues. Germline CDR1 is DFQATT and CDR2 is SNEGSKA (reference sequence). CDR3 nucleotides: TGCAGCGCCGCCCGACTAGCGGAACCCGGGGAGCTGTTTTTT. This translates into CSAARLAEPGELFF.

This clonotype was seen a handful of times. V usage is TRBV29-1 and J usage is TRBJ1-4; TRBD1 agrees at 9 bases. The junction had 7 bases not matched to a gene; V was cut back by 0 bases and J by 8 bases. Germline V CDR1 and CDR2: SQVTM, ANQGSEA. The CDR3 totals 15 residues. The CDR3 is CSVEETQGAREKLFF. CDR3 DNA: TGCAGCGTTGAAGAGACACAGGGGGCCCGAGAAAAACTGTTTTTT. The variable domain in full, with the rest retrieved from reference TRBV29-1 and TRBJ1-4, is SAVISQKPSRDICQRGTSLTIQCQVDSQVTMMFWYRQQPGQSLTLIATANQGSEATYESGFVIDKFPISRPNLTFSTLTVSNMSPEDSSIYLCSVEETQGAREKLFFGSGTQLSVL.

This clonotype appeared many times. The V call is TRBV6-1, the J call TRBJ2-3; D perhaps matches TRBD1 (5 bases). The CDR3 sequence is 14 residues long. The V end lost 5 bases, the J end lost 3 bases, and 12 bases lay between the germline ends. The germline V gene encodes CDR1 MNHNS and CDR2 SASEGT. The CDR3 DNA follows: TGTGCCAGCAGTACTCCCGGACATACAGATACGCAGTATTTT. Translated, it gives CASSTPGHTDTQYF.

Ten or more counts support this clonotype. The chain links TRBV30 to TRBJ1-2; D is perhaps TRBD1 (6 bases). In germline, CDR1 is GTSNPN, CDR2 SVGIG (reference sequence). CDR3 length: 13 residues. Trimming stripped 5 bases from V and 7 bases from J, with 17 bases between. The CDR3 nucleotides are TGTGCCTGGGATACGTGGGGGGCTGGTGGCTACACCTTC. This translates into CAWDTWGAGGYTF.

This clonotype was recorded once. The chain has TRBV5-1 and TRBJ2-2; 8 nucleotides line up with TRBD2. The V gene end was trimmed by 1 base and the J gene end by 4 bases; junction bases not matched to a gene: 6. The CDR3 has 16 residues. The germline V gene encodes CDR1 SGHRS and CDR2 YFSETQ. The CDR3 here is CASSLKVAGPTGELFF. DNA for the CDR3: TGCGCCAGCAGCTTGAAGGTAGCGGGACCCACCGGGGAGCTGTTTTTT.

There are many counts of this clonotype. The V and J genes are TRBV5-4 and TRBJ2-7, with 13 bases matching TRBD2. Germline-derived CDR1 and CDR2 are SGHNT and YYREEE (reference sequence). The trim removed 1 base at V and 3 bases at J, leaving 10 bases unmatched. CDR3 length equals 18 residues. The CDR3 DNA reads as TGTGCCAGCAGCTTGTTACTAGCGGGAGGGCTTCGGGGCTACGAGCAGTACTTC. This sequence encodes CASSLLLAGGLRGYEQYF.

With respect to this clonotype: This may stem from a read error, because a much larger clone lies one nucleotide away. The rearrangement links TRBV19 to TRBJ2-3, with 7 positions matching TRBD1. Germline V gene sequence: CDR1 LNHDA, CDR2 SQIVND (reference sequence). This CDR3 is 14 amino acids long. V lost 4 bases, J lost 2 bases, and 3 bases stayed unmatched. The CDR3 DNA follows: TGTGCCAGTAGTAACGGACAGGCCACAGATACGCAGTATTTT. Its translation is CASSNGQATDTQYF.

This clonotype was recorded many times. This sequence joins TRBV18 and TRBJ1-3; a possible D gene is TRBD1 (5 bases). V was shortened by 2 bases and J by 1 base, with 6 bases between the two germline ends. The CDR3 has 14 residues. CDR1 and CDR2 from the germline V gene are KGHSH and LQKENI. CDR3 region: CASSPAGSGNTIYF. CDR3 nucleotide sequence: TGTGCCAGCTCACCAGCAGGGTCTGGAAACACCATATATTTT.

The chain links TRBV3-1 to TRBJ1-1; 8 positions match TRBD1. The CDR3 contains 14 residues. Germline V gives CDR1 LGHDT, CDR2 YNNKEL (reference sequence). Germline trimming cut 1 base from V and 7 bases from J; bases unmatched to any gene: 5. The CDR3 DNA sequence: TGTGCCAGCAGCCAAGGGCAGGGGGCCGGTGAAGCTTTCTTT. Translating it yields CASSQGQGAGEAFF.

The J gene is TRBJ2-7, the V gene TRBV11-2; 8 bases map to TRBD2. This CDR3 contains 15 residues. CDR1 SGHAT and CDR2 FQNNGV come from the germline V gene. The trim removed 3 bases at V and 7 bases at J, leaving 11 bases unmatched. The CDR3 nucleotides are TGTGCCAGCAGCTTTCCCGGGACTAGTGTTTCGGAGCAGTACTTC. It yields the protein CASSFPGTSVSEQYF.

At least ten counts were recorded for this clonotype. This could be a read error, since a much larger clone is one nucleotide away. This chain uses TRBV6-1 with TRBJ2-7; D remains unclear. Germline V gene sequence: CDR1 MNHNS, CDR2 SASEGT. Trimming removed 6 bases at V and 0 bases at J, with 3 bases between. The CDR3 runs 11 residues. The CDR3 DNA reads TGTGCCAGCAGGCTCTCCTACGAGCAGTACTTC. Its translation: CASRLSYEQYF.

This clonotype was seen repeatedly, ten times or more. The CDR3 sequence is CAWSAQRPPQHF. The CDR3 nucleotides are TGTGCCTGGAGTGCACAACGCCCGCCCCAGCATTTT. This chain joins TRBV30 and TRBJ1-5; D is uncertain. The V gene's germline CDR1 is GTSNPN and CDR2 SVGIG (reference sequence). V was cut by 1 base and J by 9 bases, with 10 bases left in between. CDR3 length: 12 amino acids.

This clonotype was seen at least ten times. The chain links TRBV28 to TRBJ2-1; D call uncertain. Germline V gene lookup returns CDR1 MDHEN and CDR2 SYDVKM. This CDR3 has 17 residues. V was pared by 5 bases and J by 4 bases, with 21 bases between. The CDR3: CASSPGRSGSNYNEQFF. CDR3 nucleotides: TGTGCCAGCAGTCCTGGGCGTAGTGGCTCTAATTACAATGAGCAGTTCTTC.

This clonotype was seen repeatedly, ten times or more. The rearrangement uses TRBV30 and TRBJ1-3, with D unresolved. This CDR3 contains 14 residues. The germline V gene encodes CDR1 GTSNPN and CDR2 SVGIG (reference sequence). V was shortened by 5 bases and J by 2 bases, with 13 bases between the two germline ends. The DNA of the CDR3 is TGTGCCTGGGGAGAGGGTCATACTGGAAACACCATATATTTT. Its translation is CAWGEGHTGNTIYF.

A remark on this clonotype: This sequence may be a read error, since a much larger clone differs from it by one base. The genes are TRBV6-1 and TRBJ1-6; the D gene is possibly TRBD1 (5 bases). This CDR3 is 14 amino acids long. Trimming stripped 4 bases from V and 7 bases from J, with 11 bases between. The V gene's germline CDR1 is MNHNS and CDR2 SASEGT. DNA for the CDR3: TGTGCCAGCAGTGGACAGACTGGGAATTCACCCCTCCACTTT. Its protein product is CASSGQTGNSPLHF.